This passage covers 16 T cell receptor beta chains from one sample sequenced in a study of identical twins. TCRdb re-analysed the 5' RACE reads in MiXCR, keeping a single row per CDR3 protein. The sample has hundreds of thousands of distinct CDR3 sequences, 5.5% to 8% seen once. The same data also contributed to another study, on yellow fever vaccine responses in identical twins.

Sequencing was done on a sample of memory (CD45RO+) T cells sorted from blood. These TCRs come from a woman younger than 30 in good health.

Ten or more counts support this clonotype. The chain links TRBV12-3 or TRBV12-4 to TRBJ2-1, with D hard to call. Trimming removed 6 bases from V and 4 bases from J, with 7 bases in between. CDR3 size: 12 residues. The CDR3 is CASSWDYNEQFF. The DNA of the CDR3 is TGTGCCAGCAGCTGGGATTACAATGAGCAGTTCTTC.

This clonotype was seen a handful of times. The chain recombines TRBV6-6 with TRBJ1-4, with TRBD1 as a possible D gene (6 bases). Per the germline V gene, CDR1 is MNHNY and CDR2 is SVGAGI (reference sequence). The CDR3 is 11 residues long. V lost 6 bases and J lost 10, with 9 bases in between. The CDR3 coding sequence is TGTGCCAGCAGGGAGGGGGGAAAACTGTTTTTT. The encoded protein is CASREGGKLFF.

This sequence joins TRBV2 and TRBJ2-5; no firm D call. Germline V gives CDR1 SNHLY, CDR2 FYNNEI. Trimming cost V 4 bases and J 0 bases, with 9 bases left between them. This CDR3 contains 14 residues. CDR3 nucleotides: TGTGCCAGCAGTGTATCTAGGGACCAAGAGACCCAGTACTTC. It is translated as CASSVSRDQETQYF.

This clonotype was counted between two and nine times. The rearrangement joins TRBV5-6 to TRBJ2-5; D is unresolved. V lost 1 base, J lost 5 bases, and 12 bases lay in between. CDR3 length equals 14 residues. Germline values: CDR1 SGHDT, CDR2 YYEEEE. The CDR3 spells CASSLKGIAETQYF. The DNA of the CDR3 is TGTGCCAGCAGCTTGAAGGGAATTGCGGAGACCCAGTACTTC.

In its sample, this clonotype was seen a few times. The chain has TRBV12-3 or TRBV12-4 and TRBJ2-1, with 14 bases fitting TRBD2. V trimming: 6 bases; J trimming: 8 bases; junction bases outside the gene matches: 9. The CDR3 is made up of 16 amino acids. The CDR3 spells CASRLQGLAGVDEQFF. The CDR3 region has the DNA TGTGCCAGCAGATTACAGGGACTAGCGGGAGTCGATGAGCAGTTCTTC.

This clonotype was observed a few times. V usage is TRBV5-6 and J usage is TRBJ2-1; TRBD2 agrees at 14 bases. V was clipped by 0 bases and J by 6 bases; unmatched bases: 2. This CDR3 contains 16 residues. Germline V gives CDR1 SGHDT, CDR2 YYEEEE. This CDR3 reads CASSLEGLAGVNEQFF. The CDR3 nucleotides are TGTGCCAGCAGCTTGGAGGGACTAGCGGGAGTCAATGAGCAGTTCTTC.

CDR3 sequence: CASSSRTSDANTGELFF. In DNA, the CDR3 is TGCGCCAGCAGCTCCCGGACTAGCGACGCGAACACCGGGGAGCTGTTTTTT. The V and J genes are TRBV5-1 and TRBJ2-2; TRBD2 aligns across 9 bases. V shed 3 bases and J 0 bases; nucleotides not matched to a gene: 6. CDR1 is SGHRS, CDR2 YFSETQ, per germline. CDR3 size: 17 residues.

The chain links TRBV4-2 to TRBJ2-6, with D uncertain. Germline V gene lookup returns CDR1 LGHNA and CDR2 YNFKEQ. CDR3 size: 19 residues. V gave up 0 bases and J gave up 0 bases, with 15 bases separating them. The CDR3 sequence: CASSQDLVKPDSGANVLTF. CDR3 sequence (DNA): TGTGCCAGCAGCCAAGATCTGGTAAAGCCAGACTCTGGGGCCAACGTCCTGACTTTC.

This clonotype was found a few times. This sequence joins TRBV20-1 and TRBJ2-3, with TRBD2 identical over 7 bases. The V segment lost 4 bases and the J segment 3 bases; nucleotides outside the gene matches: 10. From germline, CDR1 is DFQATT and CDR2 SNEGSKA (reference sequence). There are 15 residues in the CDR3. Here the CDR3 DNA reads TGCAGTGCTACTGCTAGCGGATTAGTGACAGATACGCAGTATTTT. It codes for CSATASGLVTDTQYF.

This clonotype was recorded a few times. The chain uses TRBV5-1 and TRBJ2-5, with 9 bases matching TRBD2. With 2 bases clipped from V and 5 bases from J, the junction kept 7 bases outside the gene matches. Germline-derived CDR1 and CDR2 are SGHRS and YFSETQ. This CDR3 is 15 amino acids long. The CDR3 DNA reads TGCGCCAGCAGCTTCGCGGGAGGGAAAGAGGAGACCCAGTACTTC. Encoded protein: CASSFAGGKEETQYF.

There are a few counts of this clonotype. The CDR3 nucleotides are TGTGCCAGCCAGCCGGACCCCAACACTGAAGCTTTCTTT. Its protein is CASQPDPNTEAFF. The chain combines TRBV5-5 with TRBJ1-1; D unresolved. The CDR3 is 13 amino acids. The V end lost 7 bases, the J end lost 2 bases, and 12 bases lay between the germline ends. CDR1 SGHKS and CDR2 YYEKEE come from the germline V gene (reference sequence).

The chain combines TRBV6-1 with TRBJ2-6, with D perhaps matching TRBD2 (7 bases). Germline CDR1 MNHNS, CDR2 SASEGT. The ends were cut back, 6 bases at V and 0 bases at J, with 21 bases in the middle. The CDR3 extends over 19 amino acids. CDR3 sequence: CASRRGGGFSNSGANVLTF. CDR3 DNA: TGTGCCAGCAGAAGGGGGGGTGGCTTCAGTAACTCTGGGGCCAACGTCCTGACTTTC.

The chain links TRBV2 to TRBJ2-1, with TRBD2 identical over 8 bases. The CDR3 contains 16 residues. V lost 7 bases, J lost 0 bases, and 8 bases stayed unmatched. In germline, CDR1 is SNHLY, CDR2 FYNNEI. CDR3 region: CASTILAETSYNEQFF. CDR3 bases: TGTGCCAGCACCATACTAGCGGAGACCTCCTACAATGAGCAGTTCTTC.

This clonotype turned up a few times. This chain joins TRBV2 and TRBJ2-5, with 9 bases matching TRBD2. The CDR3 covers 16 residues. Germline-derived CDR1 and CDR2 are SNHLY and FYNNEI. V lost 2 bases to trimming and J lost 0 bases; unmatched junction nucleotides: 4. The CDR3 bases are TGTGCCAGCAGTGAAACTAGCGGGTGGTACCAAGAGACCCAGTACTTC. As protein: CASSETSGWYQETQYF.

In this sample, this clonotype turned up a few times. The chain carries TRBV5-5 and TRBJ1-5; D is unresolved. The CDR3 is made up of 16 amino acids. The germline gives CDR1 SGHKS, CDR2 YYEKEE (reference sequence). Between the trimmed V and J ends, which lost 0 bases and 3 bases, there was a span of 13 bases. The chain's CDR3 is CASSLEPGRINQPQHF. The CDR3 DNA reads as TGTGCCAGCAGCTTGGAGCCGGGTCGGATCAATCAGCCCCAGCATTTT.

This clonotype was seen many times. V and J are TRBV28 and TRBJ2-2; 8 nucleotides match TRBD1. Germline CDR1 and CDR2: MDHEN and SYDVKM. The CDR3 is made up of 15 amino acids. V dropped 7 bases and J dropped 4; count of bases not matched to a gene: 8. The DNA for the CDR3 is TGTGCCAGCACTCCCGGACAGGGCCCCACCGGGGAGCTGTTTTTT. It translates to CASTPGQGPTGELFF. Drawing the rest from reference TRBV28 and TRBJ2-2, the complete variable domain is DVKVTQSSRYLVKRTGEKVFLECVQDMDHENMFWYRQDPGLGLRLIYFSYDVKMKEKGDIPEGYSVSREKKERFSLILESASTNQTSMYLCASTPGQGPTGELFFGEGSRLTVL.